This T cell receptor (beta chain) was profiled in a study of identical twins. J gave up 7 bases and V 4 bases, and 6 bases lay outside the gene matches. This CDR3 spans 16 amino acids. Germline V CDR1 and CDR2: LGHDT, YNNKEL (reference sequence). This clonotype was seen a handful of times. The antigen is not known. A single record per CDR3 protein comes from TCRdb applying MiXCR to the 5' RACE reads. The sample lists around 470,000 distinct CDR3 sequences, approximately 15% occurring once. Study-level results: Memory repertoires showed no such pattern, whereas abundant cord blood beta clonotypes carried fewer insertions. For zero-insertion analyses, partial confounding could come from invariant MAIT and iNKT cells.

The same specimen was also included in a second study, on yellow fever vaccine responses in identical twins.

This clonotype was sampled from a woman aged 18-35 years in good health. The sample consisted of CD4+ T cells sorted from blood. The genes are TRBV3-1 and TRBJ2-2; 13 bases map to TRBD2. This CDR3 reads CASSLTSGGAGGELFF. The CDR3 DNA reads TGTGCCAGCAGCCTCACTAGCGGGGGGGCAGGCGGGGAGCTGTTTTTT.